The 7 T cell receptor beta chains below were found in one sample sequenced in a study of T-cell memory formation after mild COVID-19. TCRdb reprocessed the 5' RACE reads with MiXCR, giving one entry per CDR3 protein. The sample yields 350,000 to 500,000 distinct CDR3 sequences, 20% seen once. Sequenced sample: PBMCs or a T cell subset sorted from them (not recorded which). Source of these receptors: an adult woman who had mild COVID-19 (a few samples of this study predate the infection). Cell type and time point are not known.

This clonotype turned up a few times. The chain has TRBV4-1 and TRBJ2-3; D unclear. The CDR3 contains 13 residues. Germline CDR1 is MGHRA and CDR2 is YSYEKL. Trimming shortened V by 0 bases and J by 6 bases, and 7 bases separated the two germline ends. CDR3 DNA: TGCGCCAGCAGCCAAGAAGGTGTGGATACGCAGTATTTT. Its protein product is CASSQEGVDTQYF.

This sequence joins TRBV15 and TRBJ1-2; D not resolved. CDR1 LNHNV and CDR2 YYDKDF come from the germline V gene (reference sequence). The CDR3 has 13 residues. V shed 0 bases and J shed 8 bases, with 10 bases lying between them. For the CDR3, the DNA is TGTGCCACCAGCAGAGATTTTGAAAGCGGCTACACCTTC. Its protein is CATSRDFESGYTF.

V and J are TRBV7-2 and TRBJ1-1; 9 bases align to TRBD1. The CDR3 has 15 residues. The V gene's germline CDR1 is SGHTA and CDR2 FQGNSA. V shed 4 bases and J 4 bases; nucleotides not matched to a gene: 7. The CDR3 DNA follows: TGTGCCAGCAGCTCCGCACAGGGGGCGGGCACTGAAGCTTTCTTT. Protein sequence: CASSSAQGAGTEAFF.

The genes are TRBV3-1 and TRBJ2-1; D is unclear. The CDR3 loop spans 17 amino acids. The V and J ends lost 1 base and 4 bases respectively, with 17 bases between them. CDR1 is LGHDT, CDR2 YNNKEL, per germline (reference sequence). This CDR3 is CASSQVFVTRFYNEQFF. The CDR3 DNA reads TGTGCCAGCAGCCAAGTTTTTGTTACGAGGTTTTACAATGAGCAGTTCTTC.

The chain combines TRBV5-1 with TRBJ2-3, with unresolved D. CDR1 SGHRS and CDR2 YFSETQ come from the germline V gene. This CDR3 has 14 residues. The germline V and J ends were trimmed by 0 bases and 2 bases, with 7 bases remaining between them. CDR3 DNA sequence: TGCGCCAGCAGCTTGGACACTTACACAGATACGCAGTATTTT. Protein product: CASSLDTYTDTQYF. The variable domain in full, completed from reference TRBV5-1 and TRBJ2-3, reads KAGVTQTPRYLIKTRGQQVTLSCSPISGHRSVSWYQQTPGQGLQFLFEYFSETQRNKGNFPGRFSGRQFSNSRSEMNVSTLELGDSALYLCASSLDTYTDTQYFGPGTRLTVL.

This clonotype turned up a few times. The junction shows a germline mismatch at one end, possibly a read error. The chain couples TRBV5-1 to TRBJ2-1, with TRBD2 identical over 8 bases. The CDR3 runs to 17 residues. CDR1 SGHRS and CDR2 YFSETQ come from the germline V gene. Here the CDR3 reads CASSSRRGGASFNEQFF. The CDR3 coding sequence is TGCGCCAGCAGCTCCCGTCGGGGGGGGGCCTCCTTCAATGAGCAGTTCTTC. The variable domain in full, completed from reference TRBV5-1 and TRBJ2-1, reads KAGVTQTPRYLIKTRGQQVTLSCSPISGHRSVSWYQQTPGQGLQFLFEYFSETQRNKGNFPGRFSGRQFSNSRSEMNVSTLELGDSALYLCASSSRRGGASFNEQFFGPGTRLTVL.

A few counts support this clonotype. The chain joins TRBV5-1 to TRBJ2-1, with D perhaps matching TRBD2 (5 bases). V was shortened by 0 bases and J by 2 bases, with 9 bases between the two germline ends. This CDR3 is 15 amino acids long. Germline assignment: CDR1 SGHRS and CDR2 YFSETQ. This CDR3 reads CASSLGGLPYNEQFF. CDR3 DNA sequence: TGCGCCAGCAGCTTGGGAGGGCTCCCCTACAATGAGCAGTTCTTC.